A selection of T cell receptor beta chains follows, all from one sample in a study of shared clonotypes between healthy human individuals. Data came from immunoSEQ multiplex PCR; TCRdb stores just in-frame clones and leaves some out. The sample has roughly 2.5 million clones; over 85% are singletons. Sequences were obtained from naive CD4+ T cells sorted from blood. Source of these receptors: a man between 18 and 29 years old in good health. CDR3s include the opening cysteine and the closing phenylalanine or tryptophan. The order of the fields is CDR3 DNA, CDR3 protein, J gene, clone size, V gene, D gene. D genes are given only for firm matches. Clone size is not always given. Where it is, it says once, few, many or a class for expanded clones.

cdr3_nt: TGTGCCAGCAGCCCGTTGGGGGGGGGCAGCTACGAGCAGTACTTC
cdr3_aa: CASSPLGGGSYEQYF
j_call: TRBJ2-7
clone_size: few
v_call: TRBV5-4
d_call: -

cdr3_nt: TGTGCCAGCAGTTACTCGAAAGGGGGGTCCGGAAACACCATATATTTT
cdr3_aa: CASSYSKGGSGNTIYF
j_call: TRBJ1-3
clone_size: -
v_call: TRBV6-5
d_call: -

cdr3_nt: TGTGCCAGCAGCTTGTCTGGGCGCCTAAGCTCCTACGAGCAGTACTTC
cdr3_aa: CASSLSGRLSSYEQYF
j_call: TRBJ2-7
clone_size: -
v_call: TRBV5-6
d_call: -

cdr3_nt: TGTGCCAGCAGCGTAGATCCAGCGGGGGGTACAGATACGCAGTATTTT
cdr3_aa: CASSVDPAGGTDTQYF
j_call: TRBJ2-3
clone_size: -
v_call: TRBV9
d_call: TRBD2

cdr3_nt: TGTGCCAGCAGCCTCCGGGGGGAATCCGGGGAGCTGTTTTTT
cdr3_aa: CASSLRGESGELFF
j_call: TRBJ2-2
clone_size: -
v_call: TRBV5-4
d_call: TRBD2

cdr3_nt: TGCGCCAGCAGCTTCGGGGACAGGGCGGATGGGCAAGAGACCCAGTACTTC
cdr3_aa: CASSFGDRADGQETQYF
j_call: TRBJ2-5
clone_size: -
v_call: TRBV5-1
d_call: TRBD1

cdr3_nt: TGTGCCAGCAGCCTGACACGGGGGTCCGAGCAGTACTTC
cdr3_aa: CASSLTRGSEQYF
j_call: TRBJ2-7
clone_size: once
v_call: TRBV5-5
d_call: -

cdr3_nt: TGTGCTAGTGGTTTGGCCGAGAAGAGCGCACTACAGGGGAACGAGCAGTACTTC
cdr3_aa: CASGLAEKSALQGNEQYF
j_call: TRBJ2-7
clone_size: -
v_call: TRBV12-5
d_call: TRBD1

cdr3_nt: TGCAGCGTTGGAGGCAGCTATGGCTACACCTTC
cdr3_aa: CSVGGSYGYTF
j_call: TRBJ1-2
clone_size: once
v_call: TRBV29-1
d_call: -

cdr3_nt: TGTGCCAGCAGTGATATAGCGTACTACGAGCAGTACTTC
cdr3_aa: CASSDIAYYEQYF
j_call: TRBJ2-7
clone_size: -
v_call: TRBV6-1
d_call: -

cdr3_nt: TGCGCCAGCAGCCAAGAACAGGGGGTGTTTGGCGAGCAGTACTTC
cdr3_aa: CASSQEQGVFGEQYF
j_call: TRBJ2-7
clone_size: -
v_call: TRBV4-1
d_call: TRBD1

cdr3_nt: TGTGCCAGCAGCTTATACTGGGAGGACACTGAAGCTTTCTTT
cdr3_aa: CASSLYWEDTEAFF
j_call: TRBJ1-1
clone_size: -
v_call: TRBV7-9
d_call: -

cdr3_nt: TGTGCCAGCAGCTTGACAGACAGGACTGAAGCTTTCTTT
cdr3_aa: CASSLTDRTEAFF
j_call: TRBJ1-1
clone_size: -
v_call: TRBV7-3
d_call: -

cdr3_nt: TGTGCCAGCAGTACAGTTAATTCACCCCTCCACTTT
cdr3_aa: CASSTVNSPLHF
j_call: TRBJ1-6
clone_size: once
v_call: TRBV6-5
d_call: -

cdr3_nt: TGTGCCAGCAGCAAAGATAAAACAGGGGAAGCTTTCTTT
cdr3_aa: CASSKDKTGEAFF
j_call: TRBJ1-1
clone_size: few
v_call: TRBV6-1
d_call: -

cdr3_nt: TGTGCCAGCAGCCAAGATGCTCCGGGAGTCACAGATACGCAGTATTTT
cdr3_aa: CASSQDAPGVTDTQYF
j_call: TRBJ2-3
clone_size: -
v_call: TRBV4-2
d_call: -

cdr3_nt: TGTGCCATCAGGGAACAGGGCGGGGATGGAAACACCATATATTTT
cdr3_aa: CAIREQGGDGNTIYF
j_call: TRBJ1-3
clone_size: once
v_call: TRBV10-3
d_call: -

cdr3_nt: TGTGCCAGCAGCTTAGGTCCAGGGGCAGAGACCCAGTACTTC
cdr3_aa: CASSLGPGAETQYF
j_call: TRBJ2-5
clone_size: -
v_call: TRBV7-2
d_call: -

cdr3_nt: TGTGCCAGCAGTGAACTGGGTAACACCGGGGAGCTGTTTTTT
cdr3_aa: CASSELGNTGELFF
j_call: TRBJ2-2
clone_size: -
v_call: TRBV6-1
d_call: -

cdr3_nt: TGTGCCAGTAGTATTAGCGACAGCATCTATAATTCACCCCTCCACTTT
cdr3_aa: CASSISDSIYNSPLHF
j_call: TRBJ1-6
clone_size: -
v_call: TRBV19
d_call: -

cdr3_nt: TGTGCCAGCAGCCTCGGACAGGTCGGGGCTTTCTTT
cdr3_aa: CASSLGQVGAFF
j_call: TRBJ1-1
clone_size: -
v_call: TRBV5-4
d_call: TRBD1

cdr3_nt: TGTGCCTGGAGTGTAAGGGACAGAAGGTTCTTT
cdr3_aa: CAWSVRDRRFF
j_call: TRBJ1-1
clone_size: few
v_call: TRBV30
d_call: TRBD1

cdr3_nt: TGTGCCAGCAGCGACCGGGACAGGGGTGAGGAGACCCAGTACTTC
cdr3_aa: CASSDRDRGEETQYF
j_call: TRBJ2-5
clone_size: -
v_call: TRBV5-4
d_call: TRBD1

cdr3_nt: TGTGCCAGCAGCTTAGTGGGGGCGAACACTGAAGCTTTCTTT
cdr3_aa: CASSLVGANTEAFF
j_call: TRBJ1-1
clone_size: -
v_call: TRBV7-2
d_call: -

cdr3_nt: TGTGCCACCAGTGAGACAGGGCGATTAGAGACCCAGTACTTC
cdr3_aa: CATSETGRLETQYF
j_call: TRBJ2-5
clone_size: -
v_call: TRBV15
d_call: TRBD1

cdr3_nt: TGTGCCAGCAGCGAAGCAGGGGGGAACAATCAGCCCCAGCATTTT
cdr3_aa: CASSEAGGNNQPQHF
j_call: TRBJ1-5
clone_size: -
v_call: TRBV5-6
d_call: TRBD1

cdr3_nt: TGTGCCAGAAGCTTGGCCGACAGGGTCTCCTACGAGCAGTACTTC
cdr3_aa: CARSLADRVSYEQYF
j_call: TRBJ2-7
clone_size: -
v_call: TRBV5-3
d_call: TRBD1

cdr3_nt: TGCGCCAGCAGCCCCCCGCTAGCGGGAGTTGAAGATACGCAGTATTTT
cdr3_aa: CASSPPLAGVEDTQYF
j_call: TRBJ2-3
clone_size: -
v_call: TRBV5-1
d_call: TRBD2

cdr3_nt: TGTGCCAGCTTCCGACTAGACGTGGGGAATGAGCAGTTCTTC
cdr3_aa: CASFRLDVGNEQFF
j_call: TRBJ2-1
clone_size: -
v_call: TRBV5-6
d_call: -

cdr3_nt: TGTGCCAGCAGGGGTACCACCGGGGAGCTGTTTTTT
cdr3_aa: CASRGTTGELFF
j_call: TRBJ2-2
clone_size: -
v_call: TRBV6-5
d_call: -

cdr3_nt: TGTGCCAGCAGCTTGGGTGGGGGGATCAATCAGCCCCAGCATTTT
cdr3_aa: CASSLGGGINQPQHF
j_call: TRBJ1-5
clone_size: -
v_call: TRBV5-6
d_call: -

cdr3_nt: TGTGCCAGCAGCGGGTCCCCAGGGGTAGGAAAACTGTTTTTT
cdr3_aa: CASSGSPGVGKLFF
j_call: TRBJ1-4
clone_size: -
v_call: TRBV7-2
d_call: -

cdr3_nt: TGTGCCAGCTCGGGACTAGCGGGGGTGAGGAGCACAGATACGCAGTATTTT
cdr3_aa: CASSGLAGVRSTDTQYF
j_call: TRBJ2-3
clone_size: -
v_call: TRBV7-6
d_call: TRBD2

cdr3_nt: TGTGCCAGCACGGGACAGATGAACACCGGGGAGCTGTTTTTT
cdr3_aa: CASTGQMNTGELFF
j_call: TRBJ2-2
clone_size: -
v_call: TRBV19
d_call: TRBD1

cdr3_nt: TGTGCCAGCGGGGAGAATTCACCCCTCCACTTT
cdr3_aa: CASGENSPLHF
j_call: TRBJ1-6
clone_size: few
v_call: TRBV6-5
d_call: -

cdr3_nt: TGTGCCAGCAGCCCGGGACTAGCCCACGAGCAGTACTTC
cdr3_aa: CASSPGLAHEQYF
j_call: TRBJ2-7
clone_size: -
v_call: TRBV7-2
d_call: TRBD2

cdr3_nt: TGTGCCAGTAGGGGACTCCCCCCCAGCACCGGGGAGCTGTTTTTT
cdr3_aa: CASRGLPPSTGELFF
j_call: TRBJ2-2
clone_size: -
v_call: TRBV19
d_call: -

cdr3_nt: TGTGCCAGCAGTTATTACTCTCAGGGCGCTGAAGCTTTCTTT
cdr3_aa: CASSYYSQGAEAFF
j_call: TRBJ1-1
clone_size: once
v_call: TRBV6-6
d_call: -

cdr3_nt: TGTGCCAGCAGCTTGGCAGGCTTTTCCGGGAGGGCCGGCACAGATACGCAGTATTTT
cdr3_aa: CASSLAGFSGRAGTDTQYF
j_call: TRBJ2-3
clone_size: -
v_call: TRBV5-4
d_call: TRBD2

cdr3_nt: TGTGCCTGGATCGACAGGAGGGCGGGAGAGACCCAGTACTTC
cdr3_aa: CAWIDRRAGETQYF
j_call: TRBJ2-5
clone_size: -
v_call: TRBV30
d_call: -

cdr3_nt: TGTGCCAGCATTGCGCATTTGAACACTGAAGCTTTCTTT
cdr3_aa: CASIAHLNTEAFF
j_call: TRBJ1-1
clone_size: few
v_call: TRBV6-1
d_call: -

cdr3_nt: TGCAGCGTTCGACAGGGGAGGGAGACCCAGTACTTC
cdr3_aa: CSVRQGRETQYF
j_call: TRBJ2-5
clone_size: once
v_call: TRBV29-1
d_call: TRBD1

cdr3_nt: TGTGCCAGTAGTATAGGTCGGGACAACTCCGAAGCTTTCTTT
cdr3_aa: CASSIGRDNSEAFF
j_call: TRBJ1-1
clone_size: -
v_call: TRBV19
d_call: -

cdr3_nt: TGCGCCAGCAAAATGAACCGGGGAGGCAATCAGCCCCAGCATTTT
cdr3_aa: CASKMNRGGNQPQHF
j_call: TRBJ1-5
clone_size: -
v_call: TRBV10-2
d_call: -

cdr3_nt: TGTGCCAGCAGTTACTCAGTCGGGCAGGGGTTACCCCTCCACTTT
cdr3_aa: CASSYSVGQGLPLHF
j_call: TRBJ1-6
clone_size: -
v_call: TRBV6-5
d_call: -

cdr3_nt: TGTGCCAGCAGCCCGACGGACAGACTTAACACTGAAGCTTTCTTT
cdr3_aa: CASSPTDRLNTEAFF
j_call: TRBJ1-1
clone_size: -
v_call: TRBV5-6
d_call: -

cdr3_nt: TGTGCCAGCAGTCTTGGGGCACCAAGACTCTCCTACGAGCAGTACTTC
cdr3_aa: CASSLGAPRLSYEQYF
j_call: TRBJ2-7
clone_size: -
v_call: TRBV27
d_call: -